The clone carrying this TCR beta chain was recorded at least ten times. The data stem from a study of T cells after yellow fever vaccination. Across the whole study: In the case of low-cell-number fractions, SMART-Seq v4 Ultra Low Input was used for preparation.

Universal primer sites and UMIs were introduced during 5'RACE template-switching synthesis of TCR cDNA. MiXCR, run by TCRdb on the 5' RACE reads, gives a single entry per CDR3 protein. This table holds some 240,000 distinct CDR3 sequences, roughly 3.5% found once. Sequences were derived from PBMCs, sampled 15 days after the yellow fever booster vaccination. This TCR was recovered from a man aged 18 to 29 who received the YFV17D yellow fever vaccine.

CDR3 DNA sequence: TGTGCCTGGAGTGTACTTCCTGGACAACACAATGAGCAGTTCTTC. Its protein product is CAWSVLPGQHNEQFF. V is TRBV30 and J is TRBJ2-1; TRBD1 is a possible D gene (5 bases). This CDR3 is built from 15 residues. CDR1 GTSNPN and CDR2 SVGIG come from the germline V gene (reference sequence). Trimming pared 0 bases from V and 5 bases from J, leaving 14 bases between.